The clone carrying this T cell receptor (beta chain) was picked up a small number of times. Its antigen is unidentified. The CDR3 spans 14 residues. The germline V gene encodes CDR1 GTSNPN and CDR2 SVGIG (reference sequence). V lost 5 bases, J lost 2 bases, and 5 bases stayed unmatched. Whole-study findings and limits: The TCR gene usage of tumor memory CD4+ T cells clustered together with blood and lymph node memory CD4+ cells and with lymph node naive CD4+ cells.

MiXCR was run by TCRdb on the 5' RACE reads, yielding one entry per CDR3 protein. The sample lists 10,000 to 14,000 distinct CDR3 sequences; 47% were seen once. Purified naive CD4+ T cells were depleted of CD25+ Tregs. V and J are TRBV30 and TRBJ2-3; TRBD2 agrees at 9 bases. Sequencing was done on a sample of tumor-infiltrating naive CD4+ T cells sorted from the breast tumor. Sample subset: naive CD4+ T cells, CD4+CD45RA+CD25-. The source is a female donor with breast cancer. The CDR3 DNA is TGTGCCTGGGAACTAGCGGGCTACACAGATACGCAGTATTTT. It translates to CAWELAGYTDTQYF.